This T cell receptor (beta chain) was documented in a study of cytomegalovirus exposure and HLA in healthy donors. At the level of the study: Early released data comprised 80 million to 100 million unique TCRs from HLA-typed donors. When 350 to 400 donors were genotyped, about 81% of them were found to fall in the Caucasian-associated ancestry cluster.

The germline CDR1 and CDR2 sequences are MNHEY and SMNVEV (reference sequence). V lost 10 bases, J lost 8 bases, and 34 bases lay in between. The CDR3 runs to 18 residues. With respect to this clone: As yet, its antigen is unknown.

Amplification used 60 Vbeta primers and 13 Jbeta primers. Generated by immunoSEQ multiplex PCR, the TCRdb table keeps only in-frame clones and is missing some. The table includes about 180,000 clones, 82% detected once. Points from the study as a whole: Sequences of the TCR beta chain were said to predict the HLA-A and HLA-B alleles of most subjects accurately. Accounts indicate the classifier identified cytomegalovirus status with strong specificity and sensitivity.

This chain uses TRBV27 with TRBJ2-3; weak D call: TRBD2 (8 bases). The sample was PBMCs. The sequence was collected from a man aged 40-55 years in good health and CMV-seronegative. The CDR3 DNA follows: TGTGCCACCACAGGGGAAGGACTAGCAGGGGACCCGGGGGGTACGCAGTATTTT. Amino acids: CATTGEGLAGDPGGTQYF.